This is a list of T cell receptor beta chains from one sample in a study of type 1 regulatory T cells. Their cognate antigens are unknown. Via MiXCR, TCRdb re-called the reads, giving one row per CDR3 protein. Found here are about 71,000 distinct CDR3 sequences, less than 25% of them singletons; the top ten hold 8% to 9%. Sequenced input: cultured type 1 regulatory T (Tr1) cells, either the whole culture or a sorted fraction (not recorded which). These TCRs come from a human donor in good health. The CDR3 runs from the conserved cysteine through the conserved F or W. A D gene is named only where the DNA matches it firmly. Not every row has a clone size; where given, it reads once, few, many or a size class.

size	V	J	D	CDR3	DNA
-	TRBV24-1	TRBJ1-2	TRBD1	CATSDSAGQGLARGYTF	TGTGCCACCAGTGACTCAGCGGGACAGGGGCTCGCTAGAGGCTACACCTTC
many	TRBV5-1	TRBJ2-2	-	CASSWDYTGELFF	TGCGCCAGCAGCTGGGACTACACCGGGGAGCTGTTTTTT
-	TRBV28	TRBJ1-2	TRBD1	CASSTGAFTPNYGYTF	TGTGCCAGCAGCACAGGGGCCTTCACCCCTAACTATGGCTACACCTTC
-	TRBV10-3	TRBJ2-1	-	CAISVERNEQFF	TGTGCCATCAGTGTTGAGCGTAATGAGCAGTTCTTC
many	TRBV5-5	TRBJ2-2	-	CASSERSNTGELFF	TGTGCCAGCAGCGAGCGCTCGAACACCGGGGAGCTGTTTTTT
few	TRBV20-1	TRBJ2-1	-	CSAMPPSALYNEQFF	TGCAGTGCTATGCCCCCCTCAGCCCTCTACAATGAGCAGTTCTTC
few	TRBV19	TRBJ2-7	TRBD2	CASSIDLAVSYEQYF	TGTGCCAGTAGTATAGATCTAGCGGTCTCCTACGAGCAGTACTTC
medium-sized	TRBV5-1	TRBJ2-2	-	CASTGRADAAPGELFF	TGCGCCAGCACGGGCCGGGCGGATGCGGCTCCCGGGGAGCTGTTTTTT
once	TRBV5-1	TRBJ1-5	-	CASSPEGQGRNQPQHF	TGCGCCAGCAGCCCGGAGGGGCAGGGGCGCAATCAGCCCCAGCATTTT
-	TRBV12-3/TRBV12-4	TRBJ2-2	TRBD1	CASSSWTGGTNTGELFF	TGTGCCAGCAGTTCGTGGACAGGGGGGACGAACACCGGGGAGCTGTTTTTT
-	TRBV7-6	TRBJ2-7	-	CASSLAEGYEQYF	TGTGCCAGCAGCTTAGCTGAGGGTTACGAGCAGTACTTC
-	TRBV5-1	TRBJ2-1	-	CASSLRSEQFF	TGCGCCAGCAGCTTGCGGTCTGAGCAGTTCTTC
few	TRBV29-1	TRBJ2-3	-	CSANLATDTQYF	TGCAGCGCTAACCTAGCGACAGATACGCAGTATTTT
-	TRBV6-1	TRBJ2-7	-	CASSALMNHEQYF	TGTGCCAGCAGTGCCCTAATGAACCACGAGCAGTACTTC
-	TRBV7-8	TRBJ2-7	TRBD2	CASSFRTSGGYEQYF	TGTGCCAGCAGCTTCCGGACTAGCGGAGGGTACGAGCAGTACTTC
-	TRBV20-1	TRBJ2-6	-	CSATKRSGGANVLTF	TGCAGTGCAACTAAGAGGAGCGGTGGGGCCAACGTCCTGACTTTC
-	TRBV5-1	TRBJ2-1	-	CASSGFAGPSPGEQFF	TGCGCCAGCAGCGGGTTTGCGGGACCATCCCCCGGTGAGCAGTTCTTC
many	TRBV5-1	TRBJ2-1	TRBD2	CASRSGTSGSITYNEQFF	TGCGCCAGCCGTAGCGGGACTAGCGGGAGTATCACCTACAATGAGCAGTTCTTC
-	TRBV7-3	TRBJ2-1	TRBD2	CASSFSGRWDEQFF	TGTGCCAGCAGCTTCAGCGGGAGGTGGGATGAGCAGTTCTTC
many	TRBV5-6	TRBJ2-2	-	CASSWGYGELFF	TGTGCCAGCAGCTGGGGCTACGGGGAGCTGTTTTTT
-	TRBV5-1	TRBJ2-1	-	CASSLGGLSYNEQFF	TGCGCCAGCAGCTTGGGAGGGCTCTCCTACAATGAGCAGTTCTTC
few	TRBV5-6	TRBJ2-7	-	CASSLLGAAPTYEQYF	TGTGCCAGCAGCTTGCTGGGAGCGGCGCCTACCTACGAGCAGTACTTC
-	TRBV2	TRBJ2-1	TRBD2	CATDKAGIGNEQFF	TGTGCCACCGACAAAGCGGGGATCGGGAATGAGCAGTTCTTC
few	TRBV6-2/TRBV6-3	TRBJ2-1	TRBD2	CASSSAGGSYNEQFF	TGTGCCAGCAGTTCCGCGGGAGGGTCCTACAATGAGCAGTTCTTC
-	TRBV7-3	TRBJ2-1	-	CASSLWSGVNEQFF	TGTGCCAGCAGCTTGTGGTCAGGGGTGAATGAGCAGTTCTTC
-	TRBV5-1	TRBJ1-2	-	CASSLSTGLTIGYTF	TGCGCCAGCAGCTTGTCGACAGGTCTCACTATCGGCTACACCTTC
-	TRBV24-1	TRBJ2-7	-	CATSQGTYEQYF	TGTGCCACCAGCCAGGGTACCTACGAGCAGTACTTC
few	TRBV7-2	TRBJ2-1	TRBD1	CASSLVGTGGFDEQFF	TGTGCCAGCAGCTTAGTCGGGACAGGGGGGTTTGATGAGCAGTTCTTC
-	TRBV6-5	TRBJ2-2	-	CASRETSFSIGELFF	TGTGCCAGCAGAGAGACTAGTTTTTCAATCGGGGAGCTGTTTTTT
few	TRBV29-1	TRBJ2-3	-	CSGGLTDTQYF	TGCAGCGGAGGCCTGACAGATACGCAGTATTTT
many	TRBV11-1	TRBJ2-2	-	CASSPGAGVNTGELFF	TGTGCCAGCAGCCCAGGGGCGGGAGTGAACACCGGGGAGCTGTTTTTT
many	TRBV5-1	TRBJ2-1	TRBD1	CASRHGTGTGIPNEQFF	TGCGCCAGCAGGCACGGCACCGGGACAGGGATCCCCAATGAGCAGTTCTTC
few	TRBV28	TRBJ1-2	-	CASSSSSYGYTF	TGTGCCAGCAGTTCGTCCAGCTATGGCTACACCTTC
-	TRBV24-1	TRBJ2-3	-	CATSDYGAGRGTDTQYF	TGTGCCACCAGTGATTATGGGGCGGGAAGGGGAACAGATACGCAGTATTTT
-	TRBV28	TRBJ1-5	-	CASSLPPNQPQHF	TGTGCCAGCAGTTTACCCCCTAATCAGCCCCAGCATTTT
few	TRBV7-8	TRBJ2-7	-	CASSLVGLGVGEQYF	TGTGCCAGCAGCTTAGTGGGGCTAGGCGTCGGCGAGCAGTACTTC
few	TRBV5-1	TRBJ2-1	TRBD2	CASSKVAGGSYNEQFF	TGCGCCAGCAGCAAGGTGGCGGGAGGCTCCTACAATGAGCAGTTCTTC
few	TRBV20-1	TRBJ2-7	TRBD2	CSAKTSGYEQYF	TGCAGTGCAAAAACTAGCGGATACGAGCAGTACTTC
few	TRBV7-2	TRBJ1-2	-	CASSLGAIQGSGYTF	TGTGCCAGCAGCTTAGGGGCAATACAGGGTAGCGGCTACACCTTC
many	TRBV29-1	TRBJ2-3	TRBD1	CSATGGQGATDTQYF	TGCAGCGCTACCGGAGGACAGGGTGCCACAGATACGCAGTATTTT
-	TRBV20-1	TRBJ2-5	-	CSSGVQETQYF	TGCAGTTCAGGGGTTCAAGAGACCCAGTACTTC
-	TRBV19	TRBJ2-2	-	CASSQLGVIGELFF	TGTGCCAGTTCTCAGCTGGGGGTAATAGGGGAGCTGTTTTTT
-	TRBV25-1	TRBJ2-7	-	CASSAGVGGTYEQYF	TGTGCCAGCAGTGCGGGAGTAGGCGGGACCTACGAGCAGTACTTC
-	TRBV29-1	TRBJ1-3	-	CSVGRDLPGNTIYF	TGCAGCGTCGGACGGGACCTGCCTGGAAACACCATATATTTT
few	TRBV7-2	TRBJ2-1	-	CASSPRNPSVEQFF	TGTGCCAGCAGCCCGCGTAACCCTAGCGTCGAGCAGTTCTTC
few	TRBV5-1	TRBJ1-2	TRBD1	CASSVDRGLDGYTF	TGCGCCAGCAGTGTTGACAGGGGGCTCGATGGCTACACCTTC
-	TRBV12-3/TRBV12-4	TRBJ2-2	TRBD1	CASKQGPGELFF	TGTGCCAGCAAACAGGGGCCCGGGGAGCTGTTTTTT
many	TRBV9	TRBJ2-3	-	CASSVMTDTQYF	TGTGCCAGCAGCGTGATGACAGATACGCAGTATTTT
-	TRBV11-2	TRBJ1-2	-	CASSSLGQGNGYTF	TGTGCCAGCAGTTCACTGGGGCAGGGTAATGGCTACACCTTC
-	TRBV7-3	TRBJ2-2	TRBD2	CASSLNGGANTGELFF	TGTGCCAGCAGCTTAAACGGGGGGGCAAACACCGGGGAGCTGTTTTTT
-	TRBV6-8	TRBJ1-5	TRBD1	CARRQGRNQPQHF	TGTGCCAGGAGACAGGGGCGCAATCAGCCCCAGCATTTT
-	TRBV18	TRBJ2-7	-	CASSGQGGGYEQYF	TGTGCCAGCTCCGGACAGGGCGGGGGCTACGAGCAGTACTTC
once	TRBV7-7	TRBJ2-1	-	CASSLTGTNNEQFF	TGTGCTAGCAGCCTAACGGGCACTAACAATGAGCAGTTCTTC
-	TRBV7-9	TRBJ2-1	-	CASSLESAEQFF	TGTGCCAGCAGCTTAGAGTCGGCCGAGCAGTTCTTC
medium-sized	TRBV6-6	TRBJ2-6	-	CASVLSGANVLTF	TGTGCCAGTGTACTCTCTGGGGCCAACGTCCTGACTTTC
-	TRBV6-5	TRBJ2-7	-	CASSNLGNGYEQYF	TGTGCCAGCAGTAACCTTGGGAACGGCTACGAGCAGTACTTC
many	TRBV5-1	TRBJ1-1	TRBD1	CASSLVPGTGKFEAFF	TGCGCCAGCAGCTTGGTCCCCGGGACAGGGAAATTCGAAGCTTTCTTT
-	TRBV20-1	TRBJ2-5	-	CSAKFPQETQYF	TGCAGTGCTAAGTTCCCCCAAGAGACCCAGTACTTC
-	TRBV11-2	TRBJ1-1	-	CASSLERGYSEAFF	TGTGCCAGCAGCTTAGAAAGGGGTTACTCTGAAGCTTTCTTT